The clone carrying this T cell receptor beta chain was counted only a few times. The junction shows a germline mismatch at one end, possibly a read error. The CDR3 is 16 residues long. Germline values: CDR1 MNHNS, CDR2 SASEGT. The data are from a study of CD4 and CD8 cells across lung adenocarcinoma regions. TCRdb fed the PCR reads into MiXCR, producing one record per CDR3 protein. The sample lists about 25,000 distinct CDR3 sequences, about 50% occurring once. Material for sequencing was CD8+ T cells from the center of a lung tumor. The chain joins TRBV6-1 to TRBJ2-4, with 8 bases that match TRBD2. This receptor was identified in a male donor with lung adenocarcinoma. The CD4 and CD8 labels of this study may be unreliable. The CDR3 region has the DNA TGTGCCAGCCGTGTAGCGGGGCCGGGGGCCGAAGACACGCAGTATTTC. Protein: CASRVAGPGAEDTQYF.